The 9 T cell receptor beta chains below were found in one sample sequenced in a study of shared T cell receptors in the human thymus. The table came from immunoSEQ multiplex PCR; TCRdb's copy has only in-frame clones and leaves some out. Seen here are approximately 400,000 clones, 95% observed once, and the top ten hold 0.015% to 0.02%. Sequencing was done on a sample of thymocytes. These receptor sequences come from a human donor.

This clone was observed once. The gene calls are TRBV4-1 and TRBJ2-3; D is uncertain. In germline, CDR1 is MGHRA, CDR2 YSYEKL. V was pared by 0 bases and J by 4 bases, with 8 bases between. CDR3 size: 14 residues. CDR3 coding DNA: TGCGCCAGCAGCCAAGAGGTAGCATCAGATACGCAGTATTTT. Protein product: CASSQEVASDTQYF.

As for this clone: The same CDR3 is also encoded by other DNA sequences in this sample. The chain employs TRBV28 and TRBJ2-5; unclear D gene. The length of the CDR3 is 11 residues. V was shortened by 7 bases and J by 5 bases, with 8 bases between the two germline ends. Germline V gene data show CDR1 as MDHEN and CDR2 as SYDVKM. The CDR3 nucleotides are TGTGCCAGCATTGGGTCGGAGACCCAGTACTTC. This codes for CASIGSETQYF.

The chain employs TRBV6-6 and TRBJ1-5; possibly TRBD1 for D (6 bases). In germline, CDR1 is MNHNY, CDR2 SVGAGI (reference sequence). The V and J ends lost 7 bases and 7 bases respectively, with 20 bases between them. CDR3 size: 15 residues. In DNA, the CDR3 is TGTGCCAGCACTCGTGGGAGGGGGGTTGAACAGCCCCAGCATTTT. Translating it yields CASTRGRGVEQPQHF.

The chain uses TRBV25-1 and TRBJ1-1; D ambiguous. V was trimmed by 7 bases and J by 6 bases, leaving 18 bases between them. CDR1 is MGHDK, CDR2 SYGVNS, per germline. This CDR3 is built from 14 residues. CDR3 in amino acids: CASTPRGGRAEAFF. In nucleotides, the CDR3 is TGTGCCAGCACGCCGCGGGGTGGTAGGGCTGAAGCTTTCTTT.

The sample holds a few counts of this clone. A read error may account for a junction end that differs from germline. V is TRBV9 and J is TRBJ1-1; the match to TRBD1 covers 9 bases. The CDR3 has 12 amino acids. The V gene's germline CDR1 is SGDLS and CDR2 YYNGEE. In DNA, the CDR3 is TGTGCCAGCAGCCCAGGGAGGGACAGGGTCCTCTTT. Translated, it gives CASSPGRDRVLF.

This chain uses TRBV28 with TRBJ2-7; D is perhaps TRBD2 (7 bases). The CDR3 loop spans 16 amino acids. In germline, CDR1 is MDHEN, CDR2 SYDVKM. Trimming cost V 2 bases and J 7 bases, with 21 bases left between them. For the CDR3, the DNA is TGTGCCAGCAGTTTAAAGGGAGGGGGTGGCTCCGGGGAGCAGTACTTC. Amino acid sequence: CASSLKGGGGSGEQYF.

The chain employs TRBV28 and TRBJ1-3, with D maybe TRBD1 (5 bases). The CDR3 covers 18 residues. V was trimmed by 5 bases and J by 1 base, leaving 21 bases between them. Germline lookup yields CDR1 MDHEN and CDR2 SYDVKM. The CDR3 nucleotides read TGTGCCAGCAGTCTTATCAAACCCCGGGGGGTTTCTGGAAACACCATATATTTT. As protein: CASSLIKPRGVSGNTIYF.

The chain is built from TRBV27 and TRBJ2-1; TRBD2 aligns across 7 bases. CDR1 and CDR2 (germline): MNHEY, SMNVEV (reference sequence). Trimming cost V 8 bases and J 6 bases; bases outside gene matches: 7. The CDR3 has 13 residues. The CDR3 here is CASWGGRCNEQFF. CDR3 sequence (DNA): TGTGCCAGCTGGGGGGGTAGATGCAATGAGCAGTTCTTC.

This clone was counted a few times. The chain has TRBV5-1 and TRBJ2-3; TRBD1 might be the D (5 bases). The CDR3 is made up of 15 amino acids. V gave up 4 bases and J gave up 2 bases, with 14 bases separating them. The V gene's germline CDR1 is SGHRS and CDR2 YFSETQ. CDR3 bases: TGCGCCAGCAGCGGCGGCAGGGCAAACACAGATACGCAGTATTTT. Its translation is CASSGGRANTDTQYF.